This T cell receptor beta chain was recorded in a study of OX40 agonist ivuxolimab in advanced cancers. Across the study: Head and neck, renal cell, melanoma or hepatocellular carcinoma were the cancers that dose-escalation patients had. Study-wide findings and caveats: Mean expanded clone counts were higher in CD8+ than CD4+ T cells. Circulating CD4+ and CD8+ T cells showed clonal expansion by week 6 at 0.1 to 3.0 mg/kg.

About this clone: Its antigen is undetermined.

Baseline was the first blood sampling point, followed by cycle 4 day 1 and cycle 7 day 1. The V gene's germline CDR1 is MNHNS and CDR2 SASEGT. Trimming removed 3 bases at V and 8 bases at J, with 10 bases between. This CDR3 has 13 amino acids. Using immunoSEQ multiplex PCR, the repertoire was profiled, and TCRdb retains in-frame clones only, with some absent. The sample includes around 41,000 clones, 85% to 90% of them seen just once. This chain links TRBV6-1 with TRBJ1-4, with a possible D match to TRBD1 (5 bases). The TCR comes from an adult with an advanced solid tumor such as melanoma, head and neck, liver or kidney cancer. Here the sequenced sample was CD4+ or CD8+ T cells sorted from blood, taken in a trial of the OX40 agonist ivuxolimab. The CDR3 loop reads CASSDRVREKLFF. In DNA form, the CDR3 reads TGTGCCAGCAGTGACAGGGTTAGGGAAAAACTGTTTTTT.